Described below is a single T cell receptor (beta chain) sequence and its context. Antigen unknown. This CDR3 has 17 amino acids. V lost 2 bases to trimming and J lost 2 bases; unmatched junction nucleotides: 6. Germline V gives CDR1 LGHNA, CDR2 YNFKEQ. TCRdb re-analysed the 5' RACE reads in MiXCR, keeping a single row per CDR3 protein. This sample has 400,000 to 550,000 distinct CDR3 sequences, with around a quarter found just once. The source of the sample is a study of T-cell memory formation after mild COVID-19. Study outcomes and limitations: Researchers report contracting CD4+ clones mostly in CM and EM, with CD8+ clones in EMRA.

The sequencing sample was made of PBMCs or a T cell subset sorted from them (not recorded which). The receptor's source is an adult woman who had mild COVID-19 (a few samples of this study predate the infection). Cell type and time point are not known. V gene TRBV4-2 combines with J gene TRBJ2-3, with 11 bases lining up with TRBD2. This CDR3 reads CASSQPLAGGNTDTQYF. The DNA for the CDR3 is TGTGCCAGCAGCCAACCGCTAGCGGGGGGTAACACAGATACGCAGTATTTT.